The 10 T cell receptor beta chains presented below share a single source sample, sequenced in a study of cytomegalovirus exposure and HLA in healthy donors. In the PCR, 60 Vbeta and 13 Jbeta primers were used. TCRdb's copy holds only in-frame clones and misses some; the assay was immunoSEQ multiplex PCR. This sample has 160,000 or so clones, with 70% to 80% found just once. The source material was PBMCs. Receptor source: a woman aged 40 to 49 in good health and CMV-seronegative.

The chain recombines TRBV5-6 with TRBJ1-5, with 8 bases that match TRBD1. The CDR3 spans 15 residues. Germline assignment: CDR1 SGHDT and CDR2 YYEEEE. V dropped 3 bases and J dropped 3; count of bases not matched to a gene: 5. The CDR3 loop reads CASSWGGQANQPQHF. In DNA, the CDR3 is TGTGCCAGCAGCTGGGGGGGACAGGCCAATCAGCCCCAGCATTTT.

J is TRBJ2-5 and V is TRBV18; the D is unclear. The CDR3 loop spans 13 amino acids. The V gene lost 2 bases and the J gene lost 5 bases, with 9 bases spanning the gap. Germline-derived CDR1 and CDR2 are KGHSH and LQKENI. The CDR3 bases are TGTGCCAGCTCACCAAGCCTAGTCGAGACCCAGTACTTC. Amino acid sequence: CASSPSLVETQYF.

This clone was seen more than once but under ten times. The chain recombines TRBV30 with TRBJ1-6, with TRBD1 as a possible D gene (5 bases). The CDR3 runs 14 residues. CDR1 is GTSNPN and CDR2 is SVGIG in the germline V gene (reference sequence). The V and J ends lost 0 bases and 8 bases respectively, with 11 bases between them. Here the CDR3 reads CAWSVSGVDSPLHF. The CDR3 DNA is TGTGCCTGGAGTGTATCGGGGGTAGATTCACCCCTCCACTTT. The full variable domain, completed using reference TRBV30 and TRBJ1-6, is SQTIHQWPATLVQPVGSPLSLECTVEGTSNPNLYWYRQAAGRGLQLLFYSVGIGQISSEVPQNLSASRPQDRQFILSSKKLLLSDSGFYLCAWSVSGVDSPLHFGNGTRLTVT.

This clone was detected once. The rearrangement uses TRBV5-1 and TRBJ2-5; the match to TRBD1 covers 9 bases. The CDR3 contains 17 residues. Germline V gene sequence: CDR1 SGHRS, CDR2 YFSETQ. After removal of 4 bases from V and 5 bases from J, the junction contained 15 bases not matched to a gene. The CDR3, as DNA: TGCGCCAGCAGCCCAACACCCCGAACAGGGGGCCGGGAGACCCAGTACTTC. Translating it yields CASSPTPRTGGRETQYF.

The chain combines TRBV6-5 with TRBJ1-5; D is undetermined. V lost 3 bases and J 3 bases, leaving 9 bases between the germline ends. The CDR3 sequence is 14 residues long. The germline gives CDR1 MNHEY, CDR2 SVGAGI. CDR3 coding DNA: TGTGCCAGCAGTTATTCAGTTCTCAATCAGCCCCAGCATTTT. It codes for CASSYSVLNQPQHF.

This rearrangement joins TRBV6-5 to TRBJ2-7; 11 positions match TRBD1. The CDR3 runs to 14 residues. Germline V gene data show CDR1 as MNHEY and CDR2 as SVGAGI. Trimming cost V 6 bases and J 6 bases; bases outside gene matches: 7. CDR3 sequence reads: CASSRTGGGGEQYF. CDR3 nucleotide sequence: TGTGCCAGCAGCCGGACAGGGGGCGGGGGCGAGCAGTACTTC.

This clone was counted between two and nine times. The chain is built from TRBV10-2 and TRBJ2-3, with TRBD2 identical over 8 bases. Germline V lookup: CDR1 WSHSY, CDR2 SAAADI. After removal of 7 bases from V and 6 bases from J, the junction contained 9 bases not matched to a gene. The CDR3 contains 14 residues. The CDR3 DNA follows: TGCGCCAGCACCCGAGCGGGGGCCGGGGATACGCAGTATTTT. Amino acids: CASTRAGAGDTQYF.

This sequence joins TRBV7-9 and TRBJ2-1; D may be TRBD1 (5 bases). This CDR3 comprises 14 residues. The germline gives CDR1 SEHNR, CDR2 FQNEAQ (reference sequence). Between the trimmed V and J ends, which lost 1 base and 3 bases, there was a span of 7 bases. The CDR3 sequence is CASSLGGHYNEQFF. Written as DNA, the CDR3 is TGTGCCAGCAGCTTAGGTGGACACTACAATGAGCAGTTCTTC.

This clone has only one observation. The V call is TRBV19, the J call TRBJ2-5, with a possible D match to TRBD2 (6 bases). Trimming cost V 0 bases and J 1 base, with 9 bases left between them. CDR3 length equals 15 residues. Germline assignment: CDR1 LNHDA and CDR2 SQIVND (reference sequence). This chain's CDR3 is CASSIDGGLQETQYF. The DNA of the CDR3 is TGTGCCAGTAGTATAGATGGGGGACTCCAAGAGACCCAGTACTTC.

As to this clone: This may come from a read error, since a much larger clone is one base off. The chain has TRBV7-2 and TRBJ2-1; weak D call: TRBD1 (6 bases). Germline lookup yields CDR1 SGHTA and CDR2 FQGNSA. The CDR3 spans 14 residues. V lost 6 bases to trimming and J lost 0 bases, with 9 bases between them. This CDR3 reads CASSQDSSYNEQFF. In DNA, the CDR3 is TGTGCCAGCAGTCAGGACAGCTCCTACAATGAGCAGTTCTTC.